Following are 10 T cell receptor beta chains from one sample sequenced in a study of T cells in localized non-small cell lung cancer. Only in-frame clones appear in the TCRdb table, and some are missing; sequencing was by immunoSEQ multiplex PCR. The sample lists 100,000 or so clones, under 95% occurring once. The input for sequencing was PBMCs, taken before any cancer treatment. The source is a woman between 40 and 69 years old with stage II squamous cell lung carcinoma.

The chain joins TRBV19 to TRBJ1-1; 7 positions match TRBD1. This CDR3 spans 13 amino acids. V was pared by 5 bases and J by 8 bases, with 8 bases of the junction left unmatched. Germline CDR1 is LNHDA and CDR2 is SQIVND (reference sequence). CDR3 sequence: CASSPVPGQEAFF. The CDR3, as DNA: TGTGCCAGTAGTCCAGTCCCGGGACAGGAAGCTTTCTTT.

The chain carries TRBV5-6 and TRBJ2-2; no definite D call. The V and J ends lost 0 bases and 3 bases respectively, with 3 bases between them. The CDR3 length is 13 residues. CDR1 and CDR2 from the germline V gene are SGHDT and YYEEEE. CDR3 in DNA: TGTGCCAGCAGCTTGGCGCACACCGGGGAGCTGTTTTTT. Translation gives CASSLAHTGELFF.

This clone appeared a single time. The junction departs from germline at one end; a sequencing error may be responsible. The rearrangement joins TRBV5-1 to TRBJ1-2, with D maybe TRBD1 (5 bases). CDR1 is SGHRS and CDR2 is YFSETQ in the germline V gene. CDR3 length: 14 residues. The CDR3 DNA follows: TGCGCCAGCAGCTTGGAAAGGACGGGGACTTCCCTATCCTTC. This codes for CASSLERTGTSLSF. Supplemented by reference TRBV5-1 and TRBJ1-2, the full variable domain reads KAGVTQTPRYLIKTRGQQVTLSCSPISGHRSVSWYQQTPGQGLQFLFEYFSETQRNKGNFPGRFSGRQFSNSRSEMNVSTLELGDSALYLCASSLERTGTSLSFGSGTRLTVV.

This rearrangement joins TRBV6-5 to TRBJ2-3, with TRBD2 matching over 9 bases. V shed 2 bases and J 5 bases; nucleotides not matched to a gene: 5. The CDR3 length is 15 residues. Germline assignment: CDR1 MNHEY and CDR2 SVGAGI. CDR3 residues: CASSYSGGLKDTQYF. In DNA, the CDR3 is TGTGCCAGCAGTTACAGCGGGGGGTTAAAAGATACGCAGTATTTT.

The chain employs TRBV30 and TRBJ1-5, with D unclear. V gave up 5 bases and J gave up 6 bases, with 11 bases separating them. There are 12 residues in the CDR3. The germline gives CDR1 GTSNPN, CDR2 SVGIG (reference sequence). The CDR3 sequence: CAWSDGSQPQHF. Here the CDR3 DNA reads TGTGCCTGGTCGGACGGGAGTCAGCCCCAGCATTTT.

V and J are TRBV9 and TRBJ2-2; perhaps TRBD1 as D (5 bases). V lost 5 bases to trimming and J lost 3 bases, with 11 bases between them. The germline CDR1 and CDR2 sequences are SGDLS and YYNGEE. The CDR3 is made up of 14 amino acids. The CDR3 DNA follows: TGTGCCAGCAGATATAGGGGCGACACCGGGGAGCTGTTTTTT. Its translation is CASRYRGDTGELFF.

As regards this clone: The germline gene is not matched at one end of the junction; a read error may be the cause. The rearrangement uses TRBV7-7 and TRBJ2-2; maybe TRBD2 (5 bases). The CDR3 is 18 amino acids. Looked up from germline, CDR1 is SSHAT and CDR2 is FNYEAQ (reference sequence). The CDR3 is CASSSQPRGPKGTGELFF. CDR3 nucleotide sequence: TGTGCTAGCAGCTCTCAGCCCCGGGGTCCTAAGGGCACCGGGGAGCTGTTTTTT.

This sequence joins TRBV30 and TRBJ1-1, with no clear D. The CDR3 has 11 residues. V lost 4 bases, J lost 1 base, and 4 bases lay in between. CDR1 and CDR2 from the germline V gene are GTSNPN and SVGIG (reference sequence). CDR3 DNA: TGTGCCTGGAACACGAACACTGAAGCTTTCTTT. Translation gives CAWNTNTEAFF.

The gene calls are TRBV7-2 and TRBJ2-7; D is unclear. The germline gives CDR1 SGHTA, CDR2 FQGNSA. Trimming shortened V by 5 bases and J by 5 bases, and 7 bases separated the two germline ends. The CDR3 spans 11 residues. DNA of the CDR3: TGTGCCAGCAGCGCGCTGGACGAGCAGTACTTC. Its protein product is CASSALDEQYF.

The rearrangement joins TRBV5-4 to TRBJ2-4; tentatively, D is TRBD2 (5 bases). CDR1 is SGHNT, CDR2 YYREEE, per germline (reference sequence). V shed 3 bases and J shed 6 bases, with 13 bases lying between them. The CDR3 is made up of 14 amino acids. CDR3 bases: TGTGCCAGCAGCTCCATTTTAGGACTAAACATTCAGTACTTC. Amino acid sequence: CASSSILGLNIQYF.